This T cell receptor beta chain is drawn from a study of cytomegalovirus exposure and HLA in healthy donors. Vbeta (60) and Jbeta (13) primers were used in the PCR. The assay was immunoSEQ multiplex PCR, and TCRdb's table has in-frame clones only and misses some. This sample yields roughly 240,000 clones, of which about 80% are seen a single time; around 5.4% belongs to the top ten. V lost 5 bases, J lost 9 bases, and 8 bases lay in between. CDR3 length: 11 amino acids. CDR1 and CDR2 (germline): PRHDT, FYEKMQ (reference sequence). This sequence was found in a woman aged 40 to 50 in good health and CMV-seropositive. The chain employs TRBV13 and TRBJ2-1, with D unclear. Sequenced sample: PBMCs. The CDR3 bases are TGTGCCAGCAGCCCCGGCGGTGAGCAGTTCTTC. This translates into CASSPGGEQFF.